This T cell receptor (beta chain) comes out of a study of T cells in Graves' hyperthyroidism and ophthalmopathy. This clonotype was counted ten times or more. What was amplified from RNA transcripts were TCR beta CDR3 regions. The HTBI primer set drove a first-round RT-PCR of the TCR CDR3. Via MiXCR, TCRdb re-called the multiplex PCR reads, giving one row per CDR3 protein. The sample carries hundreds of thousands of distinct CDR3 sequences, approximately 14% recorded once. This CDR3 comprises 14 residues. Germline loops: CDR1 KGHSH, CDR2 LQKENI. Trimming pared 4 bases from V and 3 bases from J, leaving 11 bases between.

Sequencing input: blood. The TCR originated in a young woman with Graves' hyperthyroidism. This chain links TRBV18 with TRBJ2-3; no firm D call. The CDR3 nucleotides read TGTGCCAGCTCACTAAGGCAGGTGACAGATACGCAGTATTTT. This encodes CASSLRQVTDTQYF.